Below are 30 T cell receptor beta chains sequenced from a single sample in a study of blood T cells in healthy people across ages. A second 7 to 11 cycle PCR used barcoded and J-beta primers. From the 5' RACE reads, TCRdb called clonotypes with MiXCR, one entry per CDR3 protein. The sample holds about 1.4 million distinct CDR3 sequences; almost 60% are singletons and the top ten take over 5%. Sequenced input: blood. These receptors originate from a man aged 18 to 29 in good health.

This chain links TRBV29-1 with TRBJ2-5; no definite D call. Trimming stripped 2 bases from V and 2 bases from J, with 12 bases between. CDR3 size: 14 residues. CDR1 and CDR2 from the germline V gene are SQVTM and ANQGSEA. This CDR3 is CSVEITEDQETQYF. CDR3 bases: TGCAGCGTTGAAATCACAGAAGATCAAGAGACCCAGTACTTC.

J is TRBJ1-1 and V is TRBV2; perhaps TRBD1 as D (5 bases). Per germline, CDR1 SNHLY and CDR2 FYNNEI. Trimming cost V 1 base and J 5 bases, with 11 bases left between them. This CDR3 has 14 amino acids. The chain's CDR3 is CASSEERGRTEAFF. CDR3 in DNA: TGTGCCAGCAGTGAAGAGAGGGGTAGGACTGAAGCTTTCTTT.

The CDR3 DNA reads as TGTGCCAGCAGCCCGCAGACAGGCCCAAACTACGAGCAGTACTTC. Encoded protein: CASSPQTGPNYEQYF. The chain joins TRBV11-2 to TRBJ2-4; D might be TRBD1 (6 bases). The J call may be in error: the DNA end matches TRBJ2-7 better. Germline-derived CDR1 and CDR2 are SGHAT and FQNNGV. The CDR3 is 15 amino acids.

The chain carries TRBV27 and TRBJ1-2; 8 bases are shared with TRBD1. The V gene's germline CDR1 is MNHEY and CDR2 SMNVEV (reference sequence). The J segment lost 5 bases and the V segment lost 4 bases, leaving 6 bases of the junction unmatched. This CDR3 is 14 amino acids long. The CDR3, as DNA: TGTGCCAGCAGTTCCAGGGGGCTGGAATATGGCTACACCTTC. As protein: CASSSRGLEYGYTF.

Ten or more counts support this clonotype. The chain carries TRBV5-1 and TRBJ2-6; the D is unclear. Trimming took 4 bases from V and 0 from J, leaving 5 bases between them. This CDR3 has 14 amino acids. Germline CDR1 SGHRS, CDR2 YFSETQ. As DNA, the CDR3 is TGCGCCAGCAGCCCTACCTCTGGGGCCAACGTCCTGACTTTC. Its protein product is CASSPTSGANVLTF.

This chain links TRBV12-3 or TRBV12-4 with TRBJ2-6, with a tentative D call TRBD1 (5 bases). The CDR3 totals 16 residues. Trimming left V 5 bases short and J 0 bases short, with 11 bases between. The CDR3 loop is CASSPRQSSGANVLTF. CDR3 DNA sequence: TGTGCCAGCAGTCCTAGACAGAGCTCTGGGGCCAACGTCCTGACTTTC.

This sequence joins TRBV4-3 and TRBJ2-2, with 8 bases matching TRBD1. From germline, CDR1 is LGHNA and CDR2 YSLEER. The CDR3 runs 16 residues. The J segment lost 6 bases and the V segment lost 0 bases, leaving 6 bases of the junction unmatched. The CDR3 sequence: CASSQEPRGQAGELFF. CDR3 bases: TGCGCCAGCAGCCAAGAACCCAGGGGGCAAGCCGGGGAGCTGTTTTTT.

V and J are TRBV12-3 or TRBV12-4 and TRBJ2-7; D is perhaps TRBD1 (7 bases). The last part of the DNA fits TRBJ2-4 better; the J call may be wrong. The CDR3 contains 13 residues. The DNA for the CDR3 is TGTGCCAGCAGTGGGGACAGCGGGAACATTCAGTACTTC. Residues: CASSGDSGNIQYF.

The chain employs TRBV12-3 or TRBV12-4 and TRBJ2-1, with 12 positions matching TRBD2. The CDR3 is 17 residues long. The ends lost 7 bases at V and 1 base at J; junction bases unmatched: 8. CDR3 sequence (DNA): TGTGCCAGCACCCAAGGGGGACTAGCGGGTTCCTACAATGAGCAGTTCTTC. This encodes CASTQGGLAGSYNEQFF.

The gene calls are TRBV4-1 and TRBJ2-5, with D unclear. The V gene's germline CDR1 is MGHRA and CDR2 YSYEKL. Trimming removed 3 bases at V and 3 bases at J, with 8 bases between. This CDR3 is 13 amino acids long. CDR3 sequence: CASSHIMEETQYF. The DNA for the CDR3 is TGCGCCAGCAGCCACATCATGGAAGAGACCCAGTACTTC.

This chain uses TRBV2 with TRBJ2-3, with 9 bases matching TRBD2. The CDR3 spans 14 residues. Germline CDR1 is SNHLY and CDR2 is FYNNEI. J gave up 1 base and V 8 bases, and 4 bases lay outside the gene matches. CDR3: CASASGTGTDTQYF. The CDR3 DNA sequence: TGTGCCAGCGCTAGCGGGACGGGCACAGATACGCAGTATTTT. The whole variable domain, filled in from reference TRBV2 and TRBJ2-3, reads EPEVTQTPSHQVTQMGQEVILRCVPISNHLYFYWYRQILGQKVEFLVSFYNNEISEKSEIFDDQFSVERPDGSNFTLKIRSTKLEDSAMYFCASASGTGTDTQYFGPGTRLTVL.

The chain links TRBV14 to TRBJ2-7, with 7 bases fitting TRBD1. Germline CDR1 reads SGHDN; CDR2 reads FVKESK. This CDR3 contains 15 residues. J gave up 0 bases and V 3 bases, and 5 bases lay outside the gene matches. The CDR3 spells CASSQIDRDSYEQYF. The CDR3 nucleotides are TGTGCCAGCAGCCAGATAGACAGGGACTCCTACGAGCAGTACTTC. Supplemented by reference TRBV14 and TRBJ2-7, the full variable domain reads EAGVTQFPSHSVIEKGQTVTLRCDPISGHDNLYWYRRVMGKEIKFLLHFVKESKQDESGMPNNRFLAERTGGTYSTLKVQPAELEDSGVYFCASSQIDRDSYEQYFGPGTRLTVT.

The chain combines TRBV4-1 with TRBJ2-4, with 11 bases lining up with TRBD2. With the DNA end fitting TRBJ2-5 better, the J assignment may be wrong. The CDR3 consists of 16 residues. Per the germline V gene, CDR1 is MGHRA and CDR2 is YSYEKL. The CDR3 DNA reads as TGCGCCAGCAGCCGAGTCCTAGCGGGGGGTAAAGAGACCCAGTACTTC. Its translation: CASSRVLAGGKETQYF.

This clonotype was picked up one time. J is TRBJ1-6 and V is TRBV7-9; D is unclear. CDR3 length: 13 amino acids. Germline CDR1 reads SEHNR; CDR2 reads FQNEAQ (reference sequence). V was clipped by 5 bases and J by 14 bases, with 16 bases between them. The CDR3 DNA is TGTGCCAGCAGCCCCCAGACTACTCTGACCCTCCACTTT. It specifies CASSPQTTLTLHF.

This clonotype was recorded a few times. The chain recombines TRBV5-1 with TRBJ2-4; 13 nucleotides agree with TRBD2. The J call may not be correct, given that the DNA end is closer to TRBJ2-7. This CDR3 comprises 19 residues. The germline V gene has CDR1 SGHRS and CDR2 YFSETQ. Written as DNA, the CDR3 is TGCGCCAGCAGCTTCACCGGGACTAGCGGGAAAGGGGGCGCCTACGAGCAGTACTTC. This sequence encodes CASSFTGTSGKGGAYEQYF.

This chain connects TRBV2 to TRBJ2-6; D possibly corresponds to TRBD1 (6 bases). The germline V gene encodes CDR1 SNHLY and CDR2 FYNNEI. V was shortened by 7 bases and J by 3 bases, with 13 bases between the two germline ends. This CDR3 is built from 15 residues. CDR3 residues: CASKPNRVGANVLTF. Here the CDR3 DNA reads TGTGCCAGCAAACCAAACAGGGTTGGGGCCAACGTCCTGACTTTC.

The V gene is TRBV7-9, the J gene TRBJ2-2; 8 bases align to TRBD1. The CDR3 totals 16 residues. The V gene's germline CDR1 is SEHNR and CDR2 FQNEAQ (reference sequence). After removal of 7 bases from V and 5 bases from J, the junction contained 12 bases not matched to a gene. The CDR3 is CASIHVAGGWTGELFF. CDR3 in DNA: TGTGCCAGCATTCACGTGGCAGGGGGCTGGACCGGGGAGCTGTTTTTT.

This clonotype was detected a few times. J is TRBJ2-7 and V is TRBV20-1; 7 bases line up with TRBD1. The V gene's germline CDR1 is DFQATT and CDR2 SNEGSKA (reference sequence). The CDR3 consists of 13 residues. V gave up 7 bases and J gave up 0 bases; unmatched junction bases: 6. CDR3 DNA: TGCAGTGGATGGACAGGCCTCTCCTACGAGCAGTACTTC. Its protein is CSGWTGLSYEQYF.

J is TRBJ2-5 and V is TRBV10-3, with D possibly TRBD2 on 6 matching bases. V was clipped by 6 bases and J by 2 bases, with 7 bases between them. The CDR3 consists of 12 residues. Germline lookup yields CDR1 ENHRY and CDR2 SYGVKD. DNA of the CDR3: TGTGCCATCAGCGGGAGACAAGAGACCCAGTACTTC. Translation gives CAISGRQETQYF.

J is TRBJ2-7 and V is TRBV11-2; D is uncertain. With 4 bases removed from V and 2 bases from J, the gap between germline ends came to 12 bases. The CDR3 spans 14 residues. CDR1 is SGHAT, CDR2 FQNNGV, per germline. Here the CDR3 reads CASSSLLSTYEQYF. DNA for the CDR3: TGTGCCAGCAGCTCGCTTCTATCTACCTACGAGCAGTACTTC.

The chain joins TRBV11-2 to TRBJ2-2, with 11 bases identical to TRBD2. Germline loops: CDR1 SGHAT, CDR2 FQNNGV. CDR3 length: 16 residues. V dropped 6 bases and J dropped 3; count of bases not matched to a gene: 6. The CDR3 DNA follows: TGTGCCAGCAGGACAGGGACTAGCGGAGACACCGGGGAGCTGTTTTTT. This encodes CASRTGTSGDTGELFF.

The chain employs TRBV5-1 and TRBJ1-4, with D hard to call. This CDR3 spans 13 amino acids. V gave up 3 bases and J gave up 8 bases, with 11 bases separating them. Germline V gene lookup returns CDR1 SGHRS and CDR2 YFSETQ. The CDR3 region is CASSSGGQEKLFF. The CDR3 bases are TGCGCCAGCAGCTCGGGTGGGCAAGAAAAACTGTTTTTT.

The chain joins TRBV6-2 or TRBV6-3 to TRBJ2-1; 11 bases agree with TRBD2. Unmatched junction bases numbered 14, after V lost 0 bases and J lost 7 bases. The CDR3 is made up of 19 amino acids. CDR1 and CDR2 (germline): MNHEY, SVGEGT. The CDR3, as DNA: TGTGCCAGCAGTTACTCCGTCACCTTAATGACTAGCGGGGTTAATGAGCAGTTCTTC. It yields the protein CASSYSVTLMTSGVNEQFF.

A few counts support this clonotype. The chain is built from TRBV9 and TRBJ1-2; TRBD1 matches at 10 bases. The CDR3 sequence is 14 residues long. Trimming at V came to 4 bases and at J to 8 bases, leaving 8 bases not matched to a gene. Germline V gene data show CDR1 as SGDLS and CDR2 as YYNGEE. CDR3 region: CASSSGTGESGYTF. Here the CDR3 DNA reads TGTGCCAGCAGCTCCGGGACAGGGGAGTCGGGCTACACCTTC.

V gene TRBV10-3 combines with J gene TRBJ2-6; maybe TRBD1 (6 bases). This CDR3 contains 18 residues. With 6 bases removed from V and 1 base from J, the gap between germline ends came to 19 bases. Germline CDR1 reads ENHRY; CDR2 reads SYGVKD. The CDR3 DNA reads TGTGCCATCAGCGATCCGCAGGGGTTCTGGTCTGGGGCCAACGTCCTGACTTTC. Residues: CAISDPQGFWSGANVLTF.

V and J are TRBV5-5 and TRBJ2-3, with 7 bases that match TRBD1. The germline V gene has CDR1 SGHKS and CDR2 YYEKEE (reference sequence). Trimming removed 5 bases from V and 6 bases from J; junction bases left unmatched: 12. The CDR3 runs to 15 residues. In DNA, the CDR3 is TGTGCCAGCAGATACAGGGGCGACCCCATGGATACGCAGTATTTT. Encoded protein: CASRYRGDPMDTQYF.

The DNA for the CDR3 is TGCAGTGCTAGTCGAAGCGGGAGGGCCGGCGAGCAGTACTTC. This encodes CSASRSGRAGEQYF. The chain has TRBV20-1 and TRBJ2-7; TRBD2 agrees at 10 bases. After removal of 3 bases from V and 6 bases from J, the junction contained 8 bases not matched to a gene. The CDR3 is 14 residues long. CDR1 is DFQATT, CDR2 SNEGSKA, per germline (reference sequence).

The chain uses TRBV29-1 and TRBJ2-7, with a weak D call TRBD2 (6 bases). Trimming pared 5 bases from V and 3 bases from J, leaving 8 bases between. The CDR3 loop spans 11 amino acids. CDR1 SQVTM and CDR2 ANQGSEA come from the germline V gene. Here the CDR3 DNA reads TGCAGCGTTCAGGAGGGCTACGAGCAGTACTTC. Translated: CSVQEGYEQYF.

This clonotype was observed at least ten times. This sequence joins TRBV20-1 and TRBJ1-4; D might be TRBD1 (6 bases). The ends were cut back, 2 bases at V and 8 bases at J, with 15 bases in the middle. CDR1 is DFQATT and CDR2 is SNEGSKA in the germline V gene (reference sequence). This CDR3 is built from 14 residues. CDR3 nucleotides: TGCAGTGCTAGACCGCAGGGGATCAGGGAAAAACTGTTTTTT. It translates to CSARPQGIREKLFF.

The V call is TRBV10-3, the J call TRBJ2-1; D perhaps matches TRBD1 (6 bases). Germline assignment: CDR1 ENHRY and CDR2 SYGVKD. This CDR3 has 15 residues. Trimming left V 3 bases short and J 5 bases short, with 14 bases between. In nucleotides, the CDR3 is TGTGCCATCAGTGAAGGGGGAGAGGCGGACAATGAGCAGTTCTTC. It yields the protein CAISEGGEADNEQFF.